A single count supports the clone carrying this T cell receptor beta chain. Its matching antigen is unknown. The record originates from a study of cytomegalovirus exposure and HLA in healthy donors. Study results and caveats: A later analysis found that most CMV-associated TCR beta chains appeared HLA-restricted.

The ends lost 5 bases at V and 6 bases at J; junction bases unmatched: 11. This CDR3 has 15 residues. Germline lookup yields CDR1 SGHVS and CDR2 FQNEAQ. A multiplex PCR was run with 60 Vbeta primers and 13 Jbeta primers. The protocol was immunoSEQ multiplex PCR, while the TCRdb copy is restricted to in-frame clones and leaves out a portion. The repertoire includes fewer than 350,000 clones, approximately 90% of them detected once, and about 2% sits in the top ten. The chain is built from TRBV7-8 and TRBJ1-2, with TRBD1 identical over 8 bases. The sequence came from a woman younger than 30 in good health and CMV-seronegative. The sequenced sample consisted of PBMCs. The CDR3 region has the DNA TGTGCCAGCAGCCCGAGAACCAGGGGGCCCAATGGCTACACCTTC. Translated: CASSPRTRGPNGYTF.